This T cell receptor beta chain was retrieved from a study of T cell repertoires in ileal Crohn's disease. J lost 3 bases, V lost 4 bases, and 6 bases had no gene match. The CDR3 sequence is 14 residues long. CDR1 is SEHNR, CDR2 FQNEAQ, per germline (reference sequence). General study findings and limits: Compared with non-smokers, active smokers at surgery showed more clonal expansions.

Remarks on this clone: The antigen remains undetermined.

Clones were read by immunoSEQ multiplex PCR, and TCRdb kept only the in-frame ones, dropping some. The sample shows roughly 29,000 clones, around 77% of them seen only once. Material: ileal tissue. The receptor was derived from an adult with Crohn's disease. This chain links TRBV7-9 with TRBJ2-7, with TRBD1 matching 7 bases. The DNA for the CDR3 is TGTGCCAGCAGCTCGACAGGGAAATACTACGAGCAGTACTTC. Translation: CASSSTGKYYEQYF. The variable domain in full, completed from reference TRBV7-9 and TRBJ2-7, reads DTGVSQNPRHKITKRGQNVTFRCDPISEHNRLYWYRQTLGQGPEFLTYFQNEAQLEKSRLLSDRFSAERPKGSFSTLEIQRTEQGDSAMYLCASSSTGKYYEQYFGPGTRLTVT.